This TCR beta chain comes out of a study of T cell responses to AZD1222 COVID-19 vaccine. Regarding the study as a whole: There were mostly white British donors and more females than males, and clonal diversity was possibly underestimated. Regions 160-218 and 743-854 dominated among vaccine-associated CD4 TCRs spanning spike.

To note about this clone: Its antigen is unknown.

Repertoires were generated with immunoSEQ multiplex PCR, while TCRdb's copy carries only in-frame clones and drops some. The sample yields approximately 81,000 clones, about four fifths seen once. The sample was peripheral blood, taken 28 days after the second AZD1222 dose. The sequence was obtained from an adult who received the AZD1222 COVID-19 vaccine.

CDR3 coding DNA: TGCGCCAGCAGCCTAAGGACTAGCAGCTACGAGCAGTACTTC. Its translation is CASSLRTSSYEQYF. The V gene is TRBV4-1, the J gene TRBJ2-7; 8 bases fit TRBD2. CDR3 size: 14 residues. J lost 3 bases, V lost 4 bases, and 5 bases had no gene match. CDR1 MGHRA and CDR2 YSYEKL come from the germline V gene.